This T cell receptor beta chain was sequenced in a study of blood T cell repertoires in COVID-19 (dated by TCRdb to the early 2020s). Background on the whole study: Samples from collaborators originated in the United States, Italy and Spain and spanned both the acute and convalescent phases of COVID-19. Samples were obtained from the ongoing ImmuneRACE study (first 160 participants) and from 1,254 subjects provided by 6 global collaborators. The repertoires were made available in a free public database intended to serve as a resource for research on the immune response to SARS-CoV-2. The prospective study material was composed of cDNA or gDNA derived from T cells, B-cell-depleted T cells, or PBMCs. A de-identified subject ID, COVID-19 status, age in years and sex were almost always included in the sample metadata. Where HLA class I and class II types were available, the types were taken from metadata supplied by the sample provider, not from assay-based typing. Deeply sampled blood TCRbeta repertoires from subjects exposed to, actively infected with, or recovered from COVID-19 were included in the dataset. Study-wide conclusions, independent of this receptor: The amount of clinical and demographic metadata varied by source and participant and was provided uncurated.

CDR3 length: 14 amino acids, cysteine to phenylalanine. This entry keeps only the CDR3 DNA: 42 bases, framed from base 1. After removal of 6 bases from V and 4 bases from J, the junction retains 6 bases not matched to a gene. The germline V gene supplies CDR1 SNHLY and CDR2 FYNNEI. The collaborating institutions used their own protocols to collect whole blood in K2EDTA tubes. For TCRbeta analysis, collaborators shipped samples as frozen whole blood, isolated PBMCs, or DNA extracted from either of those sample types. In the case of this clone: Its recognized antigen is unknown. Per-base quality was not reported, and no clone a single base away is much larger than it.

TCRbeta CDR3 regions were amplified from genomic DNA using the immunoSEQ Assay, a bias-controlled multiplex PCR. The published analysis was carried out like this. Nucleated cell counts per sample were estimated from amplification of reference gene primers within the assay. To quantify the absolute abundance of each unique TCRbeta CDR3 rearrangement, sequence reads were collapsed and filtered. For each sample, productive Simpson clonality was calculated by taking the square root of Simpson's diversity index across productive rearrangements. The source is immuneACCESS, and TCRdb retained only in-frame sequences with V and J called. Part of the clones is not carried over; for the studies checked, unresolved V genes explain less than half of this, and the remainder is unexplained. V and J calls and clone size are as listed in that table; D and trimming were resolved from the DNA. The sample has approximately 120,000 clones on record, roughly three quarters of them singletons. Clones ranked in the top ten supply 37% of the sample.

Sequencing was performed on peripheral blood. This sequence was found in a middle-aged man with active or convalescent COVID-19. The chain is made from TRBV2 and TRBJ1-3; TRBD1 aligns with 7 central bases. At the DNA level, the sequence is TGTGCCAGCAGCCCGACAGGGCCAGGAAACACCATATATTTT. It specifies CASSPTGPGNTIYF.